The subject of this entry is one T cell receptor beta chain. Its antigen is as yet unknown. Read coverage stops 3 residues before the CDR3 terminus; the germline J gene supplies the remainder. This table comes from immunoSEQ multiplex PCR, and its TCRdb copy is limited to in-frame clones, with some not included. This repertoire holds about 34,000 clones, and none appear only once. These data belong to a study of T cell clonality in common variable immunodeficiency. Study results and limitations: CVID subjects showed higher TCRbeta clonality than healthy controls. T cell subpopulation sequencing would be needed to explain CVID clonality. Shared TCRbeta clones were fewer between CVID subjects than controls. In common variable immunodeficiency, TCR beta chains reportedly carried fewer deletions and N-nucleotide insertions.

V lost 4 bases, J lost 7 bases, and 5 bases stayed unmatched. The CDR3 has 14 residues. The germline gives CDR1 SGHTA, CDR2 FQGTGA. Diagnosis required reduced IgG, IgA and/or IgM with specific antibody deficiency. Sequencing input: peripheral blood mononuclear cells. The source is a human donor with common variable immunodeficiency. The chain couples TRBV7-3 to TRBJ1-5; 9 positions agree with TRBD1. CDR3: CASSSGQGRQPQHF. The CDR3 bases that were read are TGTGCCAGCAGCTCGGGACAGGGAAGGCAGCCC.